This TCR beta chain was recovered during a study of T cells in Graves' hyperthyroidism and ophthalmopathy. Looking at the study overall: Peripheral blood collection took place at initial diagnosis, before any treatment. Study outcomes and limitations: A median around 6.4 months before onset, the model predicted ophthalmopathy.

This clonotype was seen at least ten times. Its antigen is unknown. The V end was cut by 7 bases, the J end by 3 bases, with 7 bases between. Germline loops: CDR1 LGHDT, CDR2 YNNKEL (reference sequence). The CDR3 is 11 amino acids. Across 18 months, stable Graves' hyperthyroidism was marked by no progression to ophthalmopathy. Those patients with uncontrolled infection, other autoimmune disease, pregnancy or lactation were excluded. From RNA transcripts, TCR beta CDR3 regions were amplified. HTBI primers drove first-round RT-PCR of the TCR CDR3. TCRdb itself ran the multiplex PCR reads through MiXCR, one entry per CDR3 protein. The data contain more than 600,000 distinct CDR3 sequences, over 15% of them singletons.

The chain couples TRBV3-1 to TRBJ2-7; D might be TRBD1 or TRBD2, each matching 5 bases. This sequence was found in a man between 18 and 35 years old with Graves' hyperthyroidism. The specimen was blood. The CDR3 DNA follows: TGTGCCAGCATGAGGGGCTACGAGCAGTACTTC. It encodes CASMRGYEQYF.